This T cell receptor beta chain was identified during a study of blood T cell repertoires in COVID-19. Cohort placement rested on clinical history that participants reported themselves. Symptom resolution, clearance, or two negative PCRs marked the recovered donors of Cohort 3. This CDR3 has 13 residues. Germline loops: CDR1 LNHDA, CDR2 SQIVND (reference sequence). The V gene end was trimmed by 5 bases and the J gene end by 5 bases; junction bases not matched to a gene: 1. Authors' processing steps: Reference gene primer amplification gave nucleated cell count estimates. Using immunoSEQ multiplex PCR, the repertoire was profiled, and TCRdb retains in-frame clones only, with some absent. V and J calls and clone size come straight from that table; D and trimming were deduced from the DNA. In the table there are fewer than 300,000 clones, 75% to 90% of which are singletons.

The chain is built from TRBV19 and TRBJ2-2; 8 bases map to TRBD1. The sequencing input was PBMCs or T cells enriched from blood (not recorded which). The TCR originated in a woman in her 50s who had recovered from COVID-19. This CDR3 is CASSRQGTGELFF. The CDR3 bases are TGTGCCAGTAGTCGACAGGGGACCGGGGAGCTGTTTTTT.